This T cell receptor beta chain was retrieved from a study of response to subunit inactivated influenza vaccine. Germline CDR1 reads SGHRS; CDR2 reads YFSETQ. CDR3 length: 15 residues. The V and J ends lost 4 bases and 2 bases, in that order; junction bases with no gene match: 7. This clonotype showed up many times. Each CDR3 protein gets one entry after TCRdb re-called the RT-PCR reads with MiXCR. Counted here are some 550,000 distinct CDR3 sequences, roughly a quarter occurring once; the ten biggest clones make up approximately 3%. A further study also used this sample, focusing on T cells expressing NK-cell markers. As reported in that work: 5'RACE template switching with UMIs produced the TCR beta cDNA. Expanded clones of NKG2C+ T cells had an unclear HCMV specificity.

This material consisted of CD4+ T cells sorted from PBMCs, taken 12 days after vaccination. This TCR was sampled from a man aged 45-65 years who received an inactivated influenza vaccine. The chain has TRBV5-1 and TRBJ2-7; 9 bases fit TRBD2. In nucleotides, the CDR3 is TGCGCCAGCAGCACCCTAGCGGGGCGGACCTACGAGCAGTACTTC. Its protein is CASSTLAGRTYEQYF.